The next 9 T cell receptor beta chains were all read from a single sample in a study of shared clonotypes between healthy human individuals. Sequencing used immunoSEQ multiplex PCR; TCRdb keeps in-frame clones, though not all of them. The table includes about 2.4 million clones, about 92% detected once. The material sequenced was naive CD4+ T cells sorted from blood. Specified subset: CD45RA+ positively selected. The receptors derive from a man younger than 35 in good health.

The gene calls are TRBV19 and TRBJ2-7; D gene ambiguous. Germline assignment: CDR1 LNHDA and CDR2 SQIVND (reference sequence). V was shortened by 6 bases and J by 2 bases, with 11 bases between the two germline ends. This CDR3 has 13 residues. The CDR3 protein is CASSVERAYEQYF. The DNA for the CDR3 is TGTGCCAGTAGCGTAGAGAGAGCCTACGAGCAGTACTTC.

J is TRBJ2-7 and V is TRBV7-9; D unresolved. The germline V gene encodes CDR1 SEHNR and CDR2 FQNEAQ (reference sequence). The CDR3 length is 13 residues. The V gene lost 1 base and the J gene lost 2 bases, with 6 bases spanning the gap. CDR3 DNA sequence: TGTGCCAGCAGCTTAGACAGCCCCTACGAGCAGTACTTC. It translates to CASSLDSPYEQYF. Combining the CDR3 with reference TRBV7-9 and TRBJ2-7 gives the whole variable domain DTGVSQNPRHKITKRGQNVTFRCDPISEHNRLYWYRQTLGQGPEFLTYFQNEAQLEKSRLLSDRFSAERPKGSFSTLEIQRTEQGDSAMYLCASSLDSPYEQYFGPGTRLTVT.

The gene calls are TRBV28 and TRBJ2-7, with D perhaps matching TRBD1 (7 bases). CDR3 length: 16 residues. Trimming stripped 6 bases from V and 7 bases from J, with 25 bases between. Per germline, CDR1 MDHEN and CDR2 SYDVKM. CDR3 sequence reads: CASSPPTPGGFGEQYF. Written as DNA, the CDR3 is TGTGCCAGCAGCCCCCCCACCCCAGGGGGGTTCGGAGAGCAGTACTTC. Drawing the rest from reference TRBV28 and TRBJ2-7, the complete variable domain is DVKVTQSSRYLVKRTGEKVFLECVQDMDHENMFWYRQDPGLGLRLIYFSYDVKMKEKGDIPEGYSVSREKKERFSLILESASTNQTSMYLCASSPPTPGGFGEQYFGPGTRLTVT.

Note on this clone: The sample carries other DNA sequences with the same CDR3. The CDR3 loop is CASSYSPAGNTIYF. CDR3 DNA: TGTGCCAGCAGTTACTCTCCTGCTGGAAACACCATATATTTT. This chain links TRBV6-5 with TRBJ1-3; D unclear. Trimming took 0 bases from V and 2 from J, leaving 5 bases between them. The germline V gene has CDR1 MNHEY and CDR2 SVGAGI. The CDR3 has 14 residues.

This clone was seen a single time. V usage is TRBV12-5 and J usage is TRBJ2-2, with D possibly matching TRBD2 (6 bases). The germline gives CDR1 LGHNT, CDR2 FRNRAP. This CDR3 comprises 18 residues. The V and J ends lost 0 bases and 2 bases respectively, with 16 bases between them. This CDR3 reads CASGLVRQLANNTGELFF. The CDR3 nucleotides are TGTGCTAGTGGTTTGGTAAGGCAACTAGCAAACAACACCGGGGAGCTGTTTTTT.

V gene TRBV5-1 combines with J gene TRBJ2-3, with D unclear. Germline V gives CDR1 SGHRS, CDR2 YFSETQ. Deletions cut 4 bases from V and 3 bases from J, with 12 bases between. The CDR3 spans 14 residues. The chain's CDR3 is CASSPDAMTDTQYF. CDR3 DNA sequence: TGCGCCAGCAGCCCCGACGCTATGACAGATACGCAGTATTTT. The entire variable domain, with the rest obtained from reference TRBV5-1 and TRBJ2-3, is as follows: KAGVTQTPRYLIKTRGQQVTLSCSPISGHRSVSWYQQTPGQGLQFLFEYFSETQRNKGNFPGRFSGRQFSNSRSEMNVSTLELGDSALYLCASSPDAMTDTQYFGPGTRLTVL.

The genes are TRBV5-1 and TRBJ1-1; 8 positions match TRBD1. Germline assignment: CDR1 SGHRS and CDR2 YFSETQ. The junction had 5 bases not matched to a gene; V was cut back by 3 bases and J by 1 base. CDR3 size: 15 residues. This CDR3 is CASSSAGGWNTEAFF. The CDR3, as DNA: TGCGCCAGCAGCTCAGCAGGGGGCTGGAACACTGAAGCTTTCTTT.

The gene calls are TRBV28 and TRBJ1-5; TRBD1 matches 9 bases. The germline V gene encodes CDR1 MDHEN and CDR2 SYDVKM. V was pared by 2 bases and J by 6 bases, with 5 bases of the junction left unmatched. CDR3 length equals 15 residues. CDR3: CASSLVDRGGQPQHF. The CDR3 DNA reads as TGTGCCAGCAGTTTAGTGGACAGGGGCGGTCAGCCCCAGCATTTT.

Points on this clone: This same CDR3 is encoded by further DNA sequences in the sample. This rearrangement joins TRBV5-1 to TRBJ2-3; possible D gene TRBD1, 5 bases. Deletions cut 0 bases from V and 6 bases from J, with 11 bases between. Looked up from germline, CDR1 is SGHRS and CDR2 is YFSETQ. The CDR3 contains 14 residues. Written as DNA, the CDR3 is TGCGCCAGCAGCTTGGGCCCTGGGGCCGATACGCAGTATTTT. Translation gives CASSLGPGADTQYF.